The 25 T cell receptor beta chains presented below share a single source sample, sequenced in a study of cytomegalovirus exposure and HLA in healthy donors. PCR was performed using 60 Vbeta and 13 Jbeta primers. Generated by immunoSEQ multiplex PCR, the TCRdb table keeps only in-frame clones and is missing some. The sample holds about 180,000 clones, about three quarters seen once. The sequenced sample was PBMCs. The receptors derive from a man between 40 and 49 years old in good health and CMV-seropositive.

The rearrangement joins TRBV30 to TRBJ2-7, with D unresolved. V was cut by 7 bases and J by 1 base, with 11 bases left in between. The germline gives CDR1 GTSNPN, CDR2 SVGIG (reference sequence). The length of the CDR3 is 12 residues. The DNA of the CDR3 is TGTGCCTTTAACACAAGATCCTACGAGCAGTACTTC. It codes for CAFNTRSYEQYF.

This clone was observed once. The chain carries TRBV19 and TRBJ1-5, with D possibly being TRBD1 (6 bases). Trimming removed 3 bases from V and 3 bases from J, with 15 bases in between. The CDR3 spans 16 residues. Germline lookup yields CDR1 LNHDA and CDR2 SQIVND (reference sequence). For the CDR3, the DNA is TGTGCCAGTAGTATTAGGGGCAGGGGATCCAATCAGCCCCAGCATTTT. Residues: CASSIRGRGSNQPQHF.

The chain combines TRBV2 with TRBJ2-7; 11 bases match TRBD2. Trimming took 8 bases from V and 2 from J; bases not matched to a gene: 5. The CDR3 spans 14 residues. Germline values: CDR1 SNHLY, CDR2 FYNNEI. The chain's CDR3 is CASGGTSGTYEQYF. Written as DNA, the CDR3 is TGTGCCAGCGGCGGGACTAGCGGAACCTACGAGCAGTACTTC.

The genes are TRBV9 and TRBJ1-2; 7 bases line up with TRBD1. This CDR3 comprises 13 residues. CDR1 and CDR2 (germline): SGDLS, YYNGEE. With V trimmed by 2 bases and J by 3 bases, 1 base remained unmatched. CDR3 DNA sequence: TGTGCCAGCAGCGTGCAGGGGGACTATGGCTACACCTTC. Protein sequence: CASSVQGDYGYTF. Using reference TRBV9 and TRBJ1-2 for the parts outside the CDR3, the full variable domain is DSGVTQTPKHLITATGQRVTLRCSPRSGDLSVYWYQQSLDQGLQFLIQYYNGEERAKGNILERFSAQQFPDLHSELNLSSLELGDSALYFCASSVQGDYGYTFGSGTRLTVV.

The V gene is TRBV19, the J gene TRBJ1-5; TRBD1 matches 8 bases. In germline, CDR1 is LNHDA, CDR2 SQIVND (reference sequence). There are 18 residues in the CDR3. V shed 1 base, J shed 3 bases, and the junction held 11 bases outside the gene matches. In DNA, the CDR3 is TGTGCCAGTAGTATAGGGTTTGCAGGGGGCATGTACAATCAGCCCCAGCATTTT. Its protein is CASSIGFAGGMYNQPQHF. Looking up the rest from reference TRBV19 and TRBJ1-5 gives the full variable domain: DGGITQSPKYLFRKEGQNVTLSCEQNLNHDAMYWYRQDPGQGLRLIYYSQIVNDFQKGDIAEGYSVSREKKESFPLTVTSAQKNPTAFYLCASSIGFAGGMYNQPQHFGDGTRLSIL.

The genes are TRBV4-2 and TRBJ1-3; a possible D gene is TRBD1 (5 bases). CDR3 length equals 15 residues. Germline values: CDR1 LGHNA, CDR2 YNFKEQ. The germline V and J ends were trimmed by 1 base and 0 bases, with 7 bases remaining between them. This CDR3 reads CASSQGQTSGNTIYF. CDR3 sequence (DNA): TGTGCCAGCAGCCAAGGACAGACCTCTGGAAACACCATATATTTT.

CDR3 amino acids: CASSPPGQGPTDTQYF. The DNA for the CDR3 is TGTGCCAGCTCTCCTCCGGGACAGGGACCCACAGATACGCAGTATTTT. This chain links TRBV18 with TRBJ2-3; 9 nucleotides line up with TRBD1. After removal of 6 bases from V and 2 bases from J, the junction contained 9 bases not matched to a gene. The CDR3 is made up of 16 amino acids. Germline V gene lookup returns CDR1 KGHSH and CDR2 LQKENI.

The chain employs TRBV18 and TRBJ1-1; D not certain. This CDR3 is 14 amino acids long. The V gene lost 3 bases and the J gene lost 1 base, with 9 bases spanning the gap. Germline CDR1 reads KGHSH; CDR2 reads LQKENI. CDR3: CASSPAQTNTEAFF. Here the CDR3 DNA reads TGTGCCAGCTCACCGGCACAAACGAACACTGAAGCTTTCTTT.

The genes are TRBV11-3 and TRBJ1-2; D unclear. The CDR3 totals 13 residues. From germline, CDR1 is SGHNT and CDR2 YENEEA. V gave up 5 bases and J gave up 2 bases, with 9 bases separating them. CDR3 nucleotides: TGTGCCAGCAGCCCTAGCCAGAACTATGGCTACACCTTC. As protein: CASSPSQNYGYTF.

This chain links TRBV5-4 with TRBJ2-5; 9 bases align to TRBD1. This CDR3 has 15 amino acids. V shed 4 bases, J shed 5 bases, and the junction held 9 bases outside the gene matches. Germline V gives CDR1 SGHNT, CDR2 YYREEE (reference sequence). The CDR3 DNA is TGTGCCAGCAGCCAGGGGACAGGGACGCTTGAGACCCAGTACTTC. Translated, it gives CASSQGTGTLETQYF.

The V gene is TRBV5-5, the J gene TRBJ2-3, with 11 bases identical to TRBD2. Unmatched junction bases numbered 2, after V lost 1 base and J lost 4 bases. CDR1 and CDR2 from the germline V gene are SGHKS and YYEKEE (reference sequence). The CDR3 spans 15 residues. CDR3 nucleotides: TGTGCCAGCAGCTTGACTAGCGGGAGCCCAGATACGCAGTATTTT. This translates into CASSLTSGSPDTQYF. Together with reference TRBV5-5 and TRBJ2-3, the CDR3 gives the full variable domain: DAGVTQSPTHLIKTRGQQVTLRCSPISGHKSVSWYQQVLGQGPQFIFQYYEKEERGRGNFPDRFSARQFPNYSSELNVNALLLGDSALYLCASSLTSGSPDTQYFGPGTRLTVL.

The V and J genes are TRBV5-1 and TRBJ2-6, with a possible D match to TRBD1 (5 bases). The germline gives CDR1 SGHRS, CDR2 YFSETQ. Trimming took off 2 bases at V and 0 bases at J, with 12 bases between the two ends. This CDR3 spans 17 amino acids. The DNA of the CDR3 is TGCGCCAGCAGCTTCACAGGCGGTTACTCTGGGGCCAACGTCCTGACTTTC. It translates to CASSFTGGYSGANVLTF.

This clone was observed once. This chain uses TRBV9 with TRBJ1-1; TRBD1 is a possible D gene (5 bases). The germline V and J ends were trimmed by 0 bases and 4 bases, with 10 bases remaining between them. Germline V gene sequence: CDR1 SGDLS, CDR2 YYNGEE. The CDR3 has 14 residues. CDR3 nucleotides: TGTGCCAGCAGCGTAGCCGGGGGGGGCACTGAAGCTTTCTTT. Amino acids: CASSVAGGGTEAFF.

This clone was recorded a few times. The chain couples TRBV28 to TRBJ2-2; weak D call: TRBD1 (5 bases). This CDR3 contains 16 residues. V was clipped by 4 bases and J by 4 bases, with 16 bases between them. The germline gives CDR1 MDHEN, CDR2 SYDVKM. Here the CDR3 DNA reads TGTGCCAGCAGTTCCCTCTCGACAGCACTCACCGGGGAGCTGTTTTTT. Protein sequence: CASSSLSTALTGELFF.

The rearrangement links TRBV27 to TRBJ2-3, with 7 bases that match TRBD1. There are 14 residues in the CDR3. CDR1 and CDR2 (germline): MNHEY, SMNVEV (reference sequence). J gave up 5 bases and V 4 bases, and 6 bases lay outside the gene matches. The CDR3 DNA reads TGTGCCAGCAGTTCGACAGGGAATTTAGATACGCAGTATTTT. Its protein product is CASSSTGNLDTQYF.

Comments on this clone: The same CDR3 is also encoded by other DNA sequences in this sample. The chain couples TRBV29-1 to TRBJ1-4, with D perhaps matching TRBD1 (6 bases). Germline V CDR1 and CDR2: SQVTM, ANQGSEA. CDR3 length: 13 residues. Trimming shortened V by 7 bases and J by 2 bases, and 11 bases separated the two germline ends. CDR3 in DNA: TGCAGCGCCCGGGGGGCGACTAATGAAAAACTGTTTTTT. It codes for CSARGATNEKLFF.

CDR3 amino acids: CASSLGQGTGELFF. The CDR3 DNA is TGCGCCAGCAGCTTAGGACAGGGAACCGGGGAGCTGTTTTTT. The chain employs TRBV5-1 and TRBJ2-2; TRBD1 matches 8 bases. The CDR3 extends over 14 amino acids. CDR1 is SGHRS, CDR2 YFSETQ, per germline. With 2 bases clipped from V and 5 bases from J, the junction kept 2 bases outside the gene matches.

The V and J genes are TRBV28 and TRBJ1-1; no reliable D call. The CDR3 extends over 17 amino acids. V lost 7 bases and J lost 1, with 22 bases in between. Looked up from germline, CDR1 is MDHEN and CDR2 is SYDVKM. CDR3 sequence (DNA): TGTGCCAGCACCACTTTCGAGGCCTACGGCCCGAACACTGAAGCTTTCTTT. It encodes CASTTFEAYGPNTEAFF.

The chain couples TRBV27 to TRBJ2-2; the D gene is possibly TRBD1 (7 bases). Trimming took 3 bases from V and 6 from J, leaving 20 bases between them. This CDR3 has 17 residues. The germline gives CDR1 MNHEY, CDR2 SMNVEV (reference sequence). Here the CDR3 reads CASSLGGLQGYAGELFF. DNA for the CDR3: TGTGCCAGCAGTTTGGGGGGTCTACAGGGGTACGCCGGGGAGCTGTTTTTT.

The chain combines TRBV28 with TRBJ1-4, with TRBD1 identical over 7 bases. The ends lost 5 bases at V and 0 bases at J; junction bases unmatched: 6. This CDR3 comprises 16 residues. In germline, CDR1 is MDHEN, CDR2 SYDVKM. The CDR3 spells CASSGGQGATNEKLFF. The CDR3 region has the DNA TGTGCCAGCAGTGGGGGTCAGGGGGCAACTAATGAAAAACTGTTTTTT.

The rearrangement links TRBV7-3 to TRBJ1-3; 7 bases match TRBD1. The germline gives CDR1 SGHTA, CDR2 FQGTGA. The CDR3 sequence is 14 residues long. The J segment lost 3 bases and the V segment lost 5 bases, leaving 4 bases of the junction unmatched. The DNA of the CDR3 is TGTGCCAGCAGCGTCGGACAGGTTGGAAACACCATATATTTT. This sequence encodes CASSVGQVGNTIYF.

V and J are TRBV10-3 and TRBJ2-1; 9 bases fit TRBD1. The germline V gene encodes CDR1 ENHRY and CDR2 SYGVKD. After removal of 2 bases from V and 4 bases from J, the junction contained 3 bases not matched to a gene. The CDR3 has 15 amino acids. CDR3 sequence (DNA): TGTGCCATCAGTGAGCCGGGACAGGGTTACAATGAGCAGTTCTTC. Residues: CAISEPGQGYNEQFF.

The rearrangement joins TRBV19 to TRBJ1-5; TRBD1 aligns across 7 bases. This CDR3 comprises 13 residues. Germline V lookup: CDR1 LNHDA, CDR2 SQIVND (reference sequence). Trimming at V came to 10 bases and at J to 4 bases, leaving 7 bases not matched to a gene. CDR3 bases: TGTGCCACCCGGGACAGACTTAATCAGCCCCAGCATTTT. Its translation: CATRDRLNQPQHF.

The chain has TRBV5-1 and TRBJ1-4; the D is unclear. V was trimmed by 4 bases and J by 2 bases, leaving 9 bases between them. Germline CDR1 is SGHRS and CDR2 is YFSETQ. CDR3 length: 14 amino acids. The CDR3 nucleotides are TGCGCCAGCAGCGGCGGAGGGACTAATGAAAAACTGTTTTTT. Its protein product is CASSGGGTNEKLFF.

This clone was picked up a small number of times. This chain uses TRBV28 with TRBJ2-1, with 13 bases aligning to TRBD2. V gave up 5 bases and J gave up 9 bases; unmatched junction bases: 13. The CDR3 runs to 17 residues. Germline lookup yields CDR1 MDHEN and CDR2 SYDVKM. CDR3 DNA sequence: TGTGCCAGCAGTGGCGGGACTAGCGGGAAATGGGTGGGTGAGCAGTTCTTC. Its protein product is CASSGGTSGKWVGEQFF.